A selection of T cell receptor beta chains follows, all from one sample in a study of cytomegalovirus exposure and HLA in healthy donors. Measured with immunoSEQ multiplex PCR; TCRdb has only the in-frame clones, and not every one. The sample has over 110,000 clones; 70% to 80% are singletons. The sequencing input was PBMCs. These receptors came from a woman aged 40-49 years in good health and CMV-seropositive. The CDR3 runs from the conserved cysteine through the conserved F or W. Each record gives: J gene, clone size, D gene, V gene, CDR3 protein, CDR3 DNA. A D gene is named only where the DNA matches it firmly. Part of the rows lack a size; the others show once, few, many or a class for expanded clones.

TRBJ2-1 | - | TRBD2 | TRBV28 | CASSPRRSGGRIGEQFF | TGTGCCAGCAGTCCAAGGCGTTCCGGCGGGAGAATTGGTGAGCAGTTCTTC
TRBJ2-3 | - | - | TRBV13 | CASRLSWDTQYF | TGTGCCAGCAGGCTATCGTGGGATACGCAGTATTTT
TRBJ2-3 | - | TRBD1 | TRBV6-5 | CASSYSMGQGDTQYF | TGTGCCAGCAGTTACTCGATGGGACAGGGGGATACGCAGTATTTT
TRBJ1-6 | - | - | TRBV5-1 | CASSSQTNNSPLHF | TGCGCCAGCAGCTCACAAACTAATAATTCACCCCTCCACTTT
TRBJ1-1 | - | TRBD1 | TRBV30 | CAWGQGTAFF | TGTGCCTGGGGACAGGGGACAGCTTTCTTT
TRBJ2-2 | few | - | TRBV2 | CASRQGETGELFF | TGTGCCAGCAGACAGGGTGAGACCGGGGAGCTGTTTTTT
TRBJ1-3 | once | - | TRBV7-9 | CASSPPPGNTIYF | TGTGCCAGCAGCCCTCCCCCTGGAAACACCATATATTTT
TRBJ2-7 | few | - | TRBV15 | CATSRDVEAGSYEQYF | TGTGCCACCAGCAGAGATGTCGAAGCCGGGTCCTACGAGCAGTACTTC
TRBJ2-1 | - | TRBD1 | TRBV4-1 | CASSPYSPTGTGAYNEQFF | TGCGCCAGCAGCCCTTACTCTCCTACCGGGACAGGGGCCTACAATGAGCAGTTCTTC
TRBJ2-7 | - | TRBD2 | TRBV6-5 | CASRRTSGRPGEQYF | TGTGCCAGCAGAAGGACTAGCGGGAGACCGGGCGAGCAGTACTTC
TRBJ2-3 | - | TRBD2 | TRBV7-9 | CASSLGLAGGRDTQYF | TGTGCCAGCAGCTTAGGACTAGCGGGAGGTCGGGATACGCAGTATTTT
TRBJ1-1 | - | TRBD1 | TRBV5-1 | CASSLQGLPNTEAFF | TGCGCCAGCAGCCTACAGGGGTTGCCGAACACTGAAGCTTTCTTT
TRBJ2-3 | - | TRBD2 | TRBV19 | CASSILAGGPSTDTQYF | TGTGCCAGTAGTATATTGGCGGGAGGTCCCTCCACAGATACGCAGTATTTT
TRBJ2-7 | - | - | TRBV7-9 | CASSLGTGLSYEQYF | TGTGCCAGCAGCTTAGGCACAGGGCTGTCCTACGAGCAGTACTTC
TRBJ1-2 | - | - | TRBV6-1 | CASISPGNYGYTF | TGTGCCAGCATATCCCCAGGAAACTATGGCTACACCTTC
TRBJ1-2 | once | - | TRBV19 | CASSRRGLGYGYTF | TGTGCCAGTAGTAGGCGGGGGCTCGGCTATGGCTACACCTTC
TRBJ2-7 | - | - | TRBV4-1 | CASSQDLESEQYF | TGCGCCAGCAGCCAAGATTTAGAGAGCGAGCAGTACTTC
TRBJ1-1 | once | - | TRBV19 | CASSIRTDTEAFF | TGTGCCAGTAGTATCCGGACAGACACTGAAGCTTTCTTT
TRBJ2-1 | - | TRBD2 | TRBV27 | CASSPSGTSEQFF | TGTGCCAGCAGCCCTTCCGGGACTAGCGAGCAGTTCTTC
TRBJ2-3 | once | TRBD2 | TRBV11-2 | CASRVSGRAADTQYF | TGTGCCAGCAGAGTTAGCGGGAGGGCCGCAGATACGCAGTATTTT
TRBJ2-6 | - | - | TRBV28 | CASSFTGISGANVLTF | TGTGCCAGCAGTTTTACCGGGATCTCTGGGGCCAACGTCCTGACTTTC
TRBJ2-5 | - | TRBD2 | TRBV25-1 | CASSEGRGGVGVETQYF | TGTGCCAGCAGTGAAGGGAGGGGTGGCGTTGGTGTAGAGACCCAGTACTTC
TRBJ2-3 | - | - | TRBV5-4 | CASSLGVTADTQYF | TGTGCCAGCAGCTTGGGGGTTACAGCAGATACGCAGTATTTT
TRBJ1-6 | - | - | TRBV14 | CASSLQMNSPLHF | TGTGCCAGCAGCTTACAGATGAATTCACCCCTCCACTTT
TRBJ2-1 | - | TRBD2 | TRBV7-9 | CSSSLGTSGGSEQFF | TGTTCCAGCAGCTTGGGGACTAGCGGGGGTAGTGAGCAGTTCTTC
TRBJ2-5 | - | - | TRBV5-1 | CASSSLTSGLETQYF | TGCGCCAGCAGCTCCCTGACTAGTGGTCTGGAGACCCAGTACTTC
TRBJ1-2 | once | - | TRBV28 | CASSLQGPYGYTF | TGTGCCAGCAGTTTACAGGGGCCCTATGGCTACACCTTC
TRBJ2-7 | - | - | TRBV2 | CARGGTGPSYEQYF | TGTGCCAGGGGAGGGACAGGCCCATCCTACGAGCAGTACTTC
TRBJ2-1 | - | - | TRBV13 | CASSIRSGDNEQFF | TGTGCCAGCAGCATTAGATCGGGGGACAATGAGCAGTTCTTC
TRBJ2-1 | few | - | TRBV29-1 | CSVERQYNEQFF | TGCAGCGTTGAACGTCAGTACAATGAGCAGTTCTTC
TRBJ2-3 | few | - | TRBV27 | CASSFLTDTQYF | TGTGCCAGCAGTTTCCTCACAGATACGCAGTATTTT
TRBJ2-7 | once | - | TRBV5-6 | CASSLRSYEQYF | TGTGCCAGCAGCTTGAGGAGCTACGAGCAGTACTTC
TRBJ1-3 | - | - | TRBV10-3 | CAISESIRSSGNTIYF | TGTGCCATCAGTGAGTCGATTCGGAGCTCTGGAAACACCATATATTTT
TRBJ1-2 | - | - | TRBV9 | CASSVVGEAGYTF | TGTGCCAGCAGCGTAGTTGGGGAGGCTGGCTACACCTTC
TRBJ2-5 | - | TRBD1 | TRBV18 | CASSPQTPGTGQETQYF | TGTGCCAGCTCACCCCAAACTCCCGGGACAGGGCAAGAGACCCAGTACTTC
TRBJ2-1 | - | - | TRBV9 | CASSVGDIWAYNEQFF | TGTGCCAGCAGCGTAGGGGACATATGGGCCTACAATGAGCAGTTCTTC
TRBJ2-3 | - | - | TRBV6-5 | CATQTATDTQYF | TGTGCCACCCAGACAGCCACAGATACGCAGTATTTT
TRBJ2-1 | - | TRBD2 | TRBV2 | CASRPGLAVSYNEQFF | TGTGCCAGCAGACCAGGACTAGCGGTATCCTACAATGAGCAGTTCTTC
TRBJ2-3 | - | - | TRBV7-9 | CASSSAGDTQYF | TGTGCCAGCAGCTCGGCCGGGGATACGCAGTATTTT
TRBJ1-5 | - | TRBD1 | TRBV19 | CASSVNRGNQPQHF | TGTGCCAGTAGTGTAAACAGGGGAAATCAGCCCCAGCATTTT